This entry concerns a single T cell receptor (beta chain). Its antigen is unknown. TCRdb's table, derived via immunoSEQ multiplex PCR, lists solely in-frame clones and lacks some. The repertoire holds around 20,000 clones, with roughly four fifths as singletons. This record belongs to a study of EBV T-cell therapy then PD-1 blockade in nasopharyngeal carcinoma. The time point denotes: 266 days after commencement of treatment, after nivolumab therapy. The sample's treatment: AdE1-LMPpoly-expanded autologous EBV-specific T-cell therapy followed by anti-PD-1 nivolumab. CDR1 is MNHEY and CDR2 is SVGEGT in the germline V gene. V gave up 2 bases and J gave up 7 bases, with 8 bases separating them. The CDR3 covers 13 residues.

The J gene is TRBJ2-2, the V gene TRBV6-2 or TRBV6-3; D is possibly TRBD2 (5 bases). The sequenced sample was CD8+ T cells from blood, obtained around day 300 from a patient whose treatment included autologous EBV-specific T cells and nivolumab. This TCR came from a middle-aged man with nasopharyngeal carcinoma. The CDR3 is CASSYLGLGELFF. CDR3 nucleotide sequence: TGTGCCAGCAGTTACCTCGGACTCGGGGAGCTGTTTTTT.